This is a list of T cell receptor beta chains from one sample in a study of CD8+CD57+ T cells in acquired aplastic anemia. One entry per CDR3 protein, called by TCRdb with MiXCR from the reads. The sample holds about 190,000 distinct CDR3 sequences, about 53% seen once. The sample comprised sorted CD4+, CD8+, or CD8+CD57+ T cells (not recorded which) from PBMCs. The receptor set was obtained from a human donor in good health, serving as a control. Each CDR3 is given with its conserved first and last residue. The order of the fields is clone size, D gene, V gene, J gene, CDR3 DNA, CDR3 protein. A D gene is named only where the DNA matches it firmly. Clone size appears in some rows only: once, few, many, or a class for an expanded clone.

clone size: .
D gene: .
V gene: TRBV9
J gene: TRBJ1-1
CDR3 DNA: TGTGCCAGCAGCGCACGGGCAATGAACACTGAAGCTTTCTTT
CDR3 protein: CASSARAMNTEAFF

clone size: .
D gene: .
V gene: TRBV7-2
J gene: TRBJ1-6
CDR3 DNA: TGTGCCAGCAGGCCACGCCAGGGGAATTCACCCCTCCACTTT
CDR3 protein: CASRPRQGNSPLHF

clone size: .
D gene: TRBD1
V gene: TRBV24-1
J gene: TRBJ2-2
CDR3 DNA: TGTGCCACCTTGGGGACAGGTGGCACCGGGGAGCTGTTTTTT
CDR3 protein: CATLGTGGTGELFF

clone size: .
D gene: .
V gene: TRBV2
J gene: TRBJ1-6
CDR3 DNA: TGTGCCACCCGAACAGGGAATTCACCCCTCCACTTT
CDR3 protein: CATRTGNSPLHF

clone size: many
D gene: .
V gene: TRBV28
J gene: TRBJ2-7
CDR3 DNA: TGTGCCAGCAGTTTCCAGGGCTGGAGGAGCGACGAGCAGTACTTC
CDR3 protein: CASSFQGWRSDEQYF

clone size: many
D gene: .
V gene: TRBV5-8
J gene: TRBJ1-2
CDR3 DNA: TGTGCCAGCAGCTTGCGAGGATATGGCGATGGCTACACCTTC
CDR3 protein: CASSLRGYGDGYTF

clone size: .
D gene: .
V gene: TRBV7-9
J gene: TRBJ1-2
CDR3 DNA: TGTGCCAGCGTGGGCAGGATGCCTGGATACACCTTC
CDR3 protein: CASVGRMPGYTF

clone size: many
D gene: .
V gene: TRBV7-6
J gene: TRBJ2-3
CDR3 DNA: TGTGCCAGCAGCTTAGGAGGGGCTGGTAGCACAGATACGCAGTATTTT
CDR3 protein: CASSLGGAGSTDTQYF

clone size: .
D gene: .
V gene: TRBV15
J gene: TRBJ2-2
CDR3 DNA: TGTGCCACCAGCAGAGTCGTAGCCCAGAGAGGTAACACCGGGGAGCTGTTTTTT
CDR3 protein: CATSRVVAQRGNTGELFF

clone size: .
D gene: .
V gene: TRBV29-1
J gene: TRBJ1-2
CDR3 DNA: TGCAGCGTTTCCGATGGAGAGGGTGGCTACACCTTC
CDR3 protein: CSVSDGEGGYTF

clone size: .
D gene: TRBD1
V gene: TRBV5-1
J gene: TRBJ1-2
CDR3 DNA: TGCGCCAGCAGCTTGGAGGGACAGATCTATGGCTACACCTTC
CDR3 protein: CASSLEGQIYGYTF

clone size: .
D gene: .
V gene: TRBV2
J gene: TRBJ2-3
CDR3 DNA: TGTGCTTCGGGAGTCCTCACAGATACGCAGTATTTT
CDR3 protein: CASGVLTDTQYF

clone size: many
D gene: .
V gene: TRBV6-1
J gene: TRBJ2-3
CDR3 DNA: TGTGCCAGCAGAACTATGGACAGCACAGATACGCAGTATTTT
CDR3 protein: CASRTMDSTDTQYF

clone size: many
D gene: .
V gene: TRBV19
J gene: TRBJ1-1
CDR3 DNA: TGTGCCAGTAAACCCCCAATTTTGCTGGTCGGCACTGAAGCTTTCTTT
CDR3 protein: CASKPPILLVGTEAFF

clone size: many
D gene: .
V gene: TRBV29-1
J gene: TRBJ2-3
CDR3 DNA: TGCAGCGTCCGCCGCGGGGGCACAGATACGCAGTATTTT
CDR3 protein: CSVRRGGTDTQYF

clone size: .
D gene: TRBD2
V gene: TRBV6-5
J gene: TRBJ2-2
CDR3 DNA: TGTGCCAGCAGTTATGACGGGAGGGACCTCGGGGAGCTGTTTTTT
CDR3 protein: CASSYDGRDLGELFF

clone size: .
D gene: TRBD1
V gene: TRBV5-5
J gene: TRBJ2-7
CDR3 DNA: TGCGCCACCTCCCGGGACAGGGAGTTCTACGAGCAGTACTTC
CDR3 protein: CATSRDREFYEQYF

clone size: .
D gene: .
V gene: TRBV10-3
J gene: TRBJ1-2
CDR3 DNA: TGTGCCAGCAGTGGATTGGCAGGGTTAGATGGCTACACCTTC
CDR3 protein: CASSGLAGLDGYTF

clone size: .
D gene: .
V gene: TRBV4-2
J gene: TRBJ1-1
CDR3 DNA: TGTGCCAGCAGCCAAGCAGCGGGAAACACTGAAGCTTTCTTT
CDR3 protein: CASSQAAGNTEAFF

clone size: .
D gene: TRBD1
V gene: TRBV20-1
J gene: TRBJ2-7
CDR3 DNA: TGCAGTGCTAGAGGACCGGGACAGGGGGTGTACGAGCAGTACTTC
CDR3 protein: CSARGPGQGVYEQYF

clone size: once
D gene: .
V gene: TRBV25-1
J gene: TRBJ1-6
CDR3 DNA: TGTGCCAGCAGTGAAGTGGAGTCAGATTCACCCCTCCACTTT
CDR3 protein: CASSEVESDSPLHF

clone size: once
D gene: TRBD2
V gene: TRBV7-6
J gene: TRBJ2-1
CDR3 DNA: TGTGCCAGCAGCCTCAAGGGACTAGCGGGGGCTTACAATGAGCAGTTCTTC
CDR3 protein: CASSLKGLAGAYNEQFF

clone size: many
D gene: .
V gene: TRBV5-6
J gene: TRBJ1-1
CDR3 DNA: TGTGCCAGCAGCTTGCGAGGGTCAAGTGGGAACACTGAAGCTTTCTTT
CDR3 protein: CASSLRGSSGNTEAFF

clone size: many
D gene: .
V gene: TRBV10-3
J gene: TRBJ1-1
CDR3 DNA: TGTGCCATCAGTGACCTACAGGGAATGAACACTGAAGCTTTCTTT
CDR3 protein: CAISDLQGMNTEAFF

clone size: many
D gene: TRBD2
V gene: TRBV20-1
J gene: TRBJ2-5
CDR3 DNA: TGCAGTGCTAGTAGTTATAGCGGGTGGGTCCAAGAGACCCAGTACTTC
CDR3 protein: CSASSYSGWVQETQYF

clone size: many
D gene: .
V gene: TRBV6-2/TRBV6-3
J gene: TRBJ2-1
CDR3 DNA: TGTGCCAGCAACTTAGGGAGAACCTACAATGAGCAGTTCTTC
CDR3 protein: CASNLGRTYNEQFF

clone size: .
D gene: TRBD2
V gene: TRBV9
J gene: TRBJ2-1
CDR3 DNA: TGTGCCAGCAGGCTGCATTCAGCGGGAGGGCTTTTCTTC
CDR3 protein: CASRLHSAGGLFF

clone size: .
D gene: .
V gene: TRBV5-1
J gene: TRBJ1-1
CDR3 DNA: TGCGCCAGCAGCCCCTCACAGGGGAACACTGAAGCTTTCTTT
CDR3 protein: CASSPSQGNTEAFF

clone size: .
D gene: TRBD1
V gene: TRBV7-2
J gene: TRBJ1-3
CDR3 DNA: TGCGCCAGCAGCCAAGTTCGGGACAGGGGGCGGTCTGGAAACACCATATATTTT
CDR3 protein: CASSQVRDRGRSGNTIYF

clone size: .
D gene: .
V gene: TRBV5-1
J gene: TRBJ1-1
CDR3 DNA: TGCGCCAGCAAGGGGGGGAACCCTGAAGCTTTCTTT
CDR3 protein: CASKGGNPEAFF

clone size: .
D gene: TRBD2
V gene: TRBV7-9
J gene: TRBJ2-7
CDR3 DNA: TGTGCCAGCAGCTGGAGAGGACTAGCTGTGCAGTACTTC
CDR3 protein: CASSWRGLAVQYF

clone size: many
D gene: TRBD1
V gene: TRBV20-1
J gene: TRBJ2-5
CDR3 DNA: TGCAGTGCTTCTCCGCAGGGGGCGCGGGAGACCCAGTACTTC
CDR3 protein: CSASPQGARETQYF

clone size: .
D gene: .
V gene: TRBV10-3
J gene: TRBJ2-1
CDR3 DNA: TGTGCCATCAGTGAGAGCAGTGAGCAGTTCTTC
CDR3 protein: CAISESSEQFF

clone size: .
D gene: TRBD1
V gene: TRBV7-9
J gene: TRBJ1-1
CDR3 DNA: TGTGCCAGCAGCTTAGTGGGGACAGGGGTGAGCACTGAAGCTTTCTTT
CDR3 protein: CASSLVGTGVSTEAFF

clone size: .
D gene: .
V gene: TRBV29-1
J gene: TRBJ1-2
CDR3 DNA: TGCAGCGTTGAAGGGGACACGAGCGGCTACACCTTC
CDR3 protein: CSVEGDTSGYTF

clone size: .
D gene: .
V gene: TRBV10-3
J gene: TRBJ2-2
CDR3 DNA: TGTGCCATCAGTGAGGGGGTCGGGGAGCTGTTTTTT
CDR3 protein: CAISEGVGELFF

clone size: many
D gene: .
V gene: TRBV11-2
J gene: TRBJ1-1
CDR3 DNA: TGTGCCAGCAGCTGGACAAATGTGAACACTGAAGCTTTCTTT
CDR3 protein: CASSWTNVNTEAFF

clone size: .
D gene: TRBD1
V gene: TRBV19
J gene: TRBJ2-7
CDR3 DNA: TGTGCCAGTAGTATCCGCGTAGGGGGCCGCGAGCAGTACTTC
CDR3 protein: CASSIRVGGREQYF

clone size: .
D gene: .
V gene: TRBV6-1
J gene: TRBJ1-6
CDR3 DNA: TGTGCCAGCACGACTAGCGGGGAGAATTCACCCCTCCACTTT
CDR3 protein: CASTTSGENSPLHF

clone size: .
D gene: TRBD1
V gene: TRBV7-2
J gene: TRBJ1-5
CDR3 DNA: TGTGCCAGCAGTTTGTCTCGTCCGACAGGGCGCAATCAGCCCCAGCATTTT
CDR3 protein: CASSLSRPTGRNQPQHF

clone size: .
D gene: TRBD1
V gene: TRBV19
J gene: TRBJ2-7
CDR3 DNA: TGTGCCACCCCCTTTGCCCGGGACAGGGGGCGAAGAGGTCCCTACGAGCAGTACTTC
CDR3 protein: CATPFARDRGRRGPYEQYF

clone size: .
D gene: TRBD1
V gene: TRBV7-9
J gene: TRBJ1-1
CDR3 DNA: TGTGCCAGCAGCTTGGGGGACAGGAGGAACACTGAAGCTTTCTTT
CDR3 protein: CASSLGDRRNTEAFF

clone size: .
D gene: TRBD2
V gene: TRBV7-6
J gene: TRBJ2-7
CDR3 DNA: TGTGCCAGCCAAAGCGGGGGTGGCGAGCAGTACTTC
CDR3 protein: CASQSGGGEQYF

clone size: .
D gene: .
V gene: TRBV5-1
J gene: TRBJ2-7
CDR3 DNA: TGCGCCAGCAGCTTGGAGGGGTTGAGCTCCTACGAGCAGTACTTC
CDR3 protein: CASSLEGLSSYEQYF

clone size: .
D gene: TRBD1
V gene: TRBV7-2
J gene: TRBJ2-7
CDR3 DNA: TGTGCCAGCAGCTTAGGAGTAGGGACAGGAGGGTCCTACGAGCAGTACTTC
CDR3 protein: CASSLGVGTGGSYEQYF

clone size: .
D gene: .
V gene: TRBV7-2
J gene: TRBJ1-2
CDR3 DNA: TGTGCCAGCAGCTTACTAACAGACGATGGCTACACCTTC
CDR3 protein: CASSLLTDDGYTF

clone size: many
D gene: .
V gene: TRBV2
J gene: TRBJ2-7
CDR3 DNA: TGTGCCAGCAGTGAAGCAGGGCCGTACGAGCAGTACTTC
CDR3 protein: CASSEAGPYEQYF

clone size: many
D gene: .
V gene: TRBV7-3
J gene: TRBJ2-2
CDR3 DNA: TGTGCCAGCAGCCGCGGGACAGCGAACACCGGGGAGCTGTTTTTT
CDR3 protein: CASSRGTANTGELFF

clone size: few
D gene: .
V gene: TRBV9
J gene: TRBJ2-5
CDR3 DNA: TGTGCCAGCAGCGGAACCGGGACACAGGGAGAGACCCAGTACTTC
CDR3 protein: CASSGTGTQGETQYF

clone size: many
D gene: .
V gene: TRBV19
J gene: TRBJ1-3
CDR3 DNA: TGTGCCAGTAGTATAGACGGCTCTGGAAACACCATATATTTT
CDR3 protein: CASSIDGSGNTIYF

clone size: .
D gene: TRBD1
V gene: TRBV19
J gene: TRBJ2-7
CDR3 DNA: TGTGCCAGCACCTCCGGGACAGGGTCCTACGAGCAGTACTTC
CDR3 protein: CASTSGTGSYEQYF

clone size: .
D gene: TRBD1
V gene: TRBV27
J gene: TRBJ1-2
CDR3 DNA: TGTGCCAGCAGTCCCAGGGCGACAGGGGCGCAAGGCTACACCTTC
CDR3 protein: CASSPRATGAQGYTF

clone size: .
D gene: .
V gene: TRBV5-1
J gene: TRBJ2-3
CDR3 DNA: TGCGCCAGCAGCGGGGGGACCGGGACATCCACAGATACGCAGTATTTT
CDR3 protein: CASSGGTGTSTDTQYF

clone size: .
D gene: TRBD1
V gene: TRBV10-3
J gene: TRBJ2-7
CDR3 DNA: TGTGCCATCATGGGACAGGGGGGGTTGGAGCAGTACTTC
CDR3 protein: CAIMGQGGLEQYF

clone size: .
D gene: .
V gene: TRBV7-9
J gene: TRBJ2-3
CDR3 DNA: TGTGCCAGCAGAAACCCTCGAAGGCAGTATTTT
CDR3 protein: CASRNPRRQYF

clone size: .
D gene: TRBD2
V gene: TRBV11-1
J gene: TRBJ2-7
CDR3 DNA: TGTGCCAGCAGCTTAATCGGGGAGGGCAATCAGCCCCAGCAGTACTTC
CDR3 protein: CASSLIGEGNQPQQYF

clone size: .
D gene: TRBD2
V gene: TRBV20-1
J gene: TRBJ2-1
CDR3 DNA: TGCAGTGCGGCCGGGACTAGGGTTGAGCAGTTCTTC
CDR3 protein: CSAAGTRVEQFF

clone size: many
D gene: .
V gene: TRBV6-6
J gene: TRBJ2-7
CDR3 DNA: TGTGCCAGCAGGATAGGGACTCCTGCTACCGAGCAGTACTTC
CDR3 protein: CASRIGTPATEQYF

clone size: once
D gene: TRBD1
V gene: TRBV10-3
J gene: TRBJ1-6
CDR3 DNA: TGTGCCATCAGTGACCAGGGGGCCGGGCCACCCCTCCACTTT
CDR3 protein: CAISDQGAGPPLHF